The sequence of this TCR beta chain was determined in a study of cytomegalovirus exposure and HLA in healthy donors. The assay was immunoSEQ multiplex PCR, and TCRdb's table has in-frame clones only and misses some. The table has about 220,000 clones, approximately 83% seen once; the top ten hold over 12%. The CDR3 spans 14 residues. V was pared by 1 base and J by 4 bases, with 3 bases of the junction left unmatched. In germline, CDR1 is LGHNA, CDR2 YNFKEQ. The rearrangement links TRBV4-2 to TRBJ2-5; TRBD1 agrees at 7 bases. The clonotype was recovered from a woman in her 30s in good health and CMV-seropositive. Sequenced input: PBMCs. CDR3 DNA: TGTGCCAGCAGCCAAGGAACAGGGGTAGAGACCCAGTACTTC. Translation: CASSQGTGVETQYF.